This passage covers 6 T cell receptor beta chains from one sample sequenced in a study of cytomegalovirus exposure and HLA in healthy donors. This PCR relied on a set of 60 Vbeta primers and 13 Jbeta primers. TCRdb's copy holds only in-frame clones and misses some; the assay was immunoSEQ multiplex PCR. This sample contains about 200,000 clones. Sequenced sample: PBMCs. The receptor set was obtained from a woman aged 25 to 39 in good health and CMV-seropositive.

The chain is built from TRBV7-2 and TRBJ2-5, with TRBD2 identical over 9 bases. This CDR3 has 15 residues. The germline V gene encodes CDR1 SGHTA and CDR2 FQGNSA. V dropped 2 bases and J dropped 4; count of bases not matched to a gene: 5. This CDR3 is CASSLWREGGETQYF. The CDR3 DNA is TGTGCCAGCAGCTTATGGCGGGAGGGAGGAGAGACCCAGTACTTC.

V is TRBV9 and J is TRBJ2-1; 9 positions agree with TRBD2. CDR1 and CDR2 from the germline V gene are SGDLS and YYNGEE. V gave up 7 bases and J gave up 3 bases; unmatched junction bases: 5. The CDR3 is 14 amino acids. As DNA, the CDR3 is TGTGCCAGCGGCGGGAGGGCCGGCTACAATGAGCAGTTCTTC. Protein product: CASGGRAGYNEQFF.

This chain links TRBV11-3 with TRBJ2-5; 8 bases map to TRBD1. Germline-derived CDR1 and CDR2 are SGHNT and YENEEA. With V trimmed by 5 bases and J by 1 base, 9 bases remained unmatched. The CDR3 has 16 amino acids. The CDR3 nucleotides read TGTGCCAGCAGCCGGGGTATTACAGGGGGCCAAGAGACCCAGTACTTC. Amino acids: CASSRGITGGQETQYF.

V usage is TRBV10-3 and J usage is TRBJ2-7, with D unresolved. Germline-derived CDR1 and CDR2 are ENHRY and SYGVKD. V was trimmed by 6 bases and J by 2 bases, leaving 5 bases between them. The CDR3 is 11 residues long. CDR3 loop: CAIRQTYEQYF. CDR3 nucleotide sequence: TGTGCCATCAGACAGACCTACGAGCAGTACTTC.

The CDR3 region is CASSLGSLAGGYTDTQYF. The CDR3, as DNA: TGCGCCAGCAGCTTGGGCTCCCTAGCGGGAGGGTACACAGATACGCAGTATTTT. The V gene is TRBV5-1, the J gene TRBJ2-3; 12 bases fit TRBD2. J lost 2 bases, V lost 0 bases, and 7 bases had no gene match. Germline V gives CDR1 SGHRS, CDR2 YFSETQ. The CDR3 has 18 residues.

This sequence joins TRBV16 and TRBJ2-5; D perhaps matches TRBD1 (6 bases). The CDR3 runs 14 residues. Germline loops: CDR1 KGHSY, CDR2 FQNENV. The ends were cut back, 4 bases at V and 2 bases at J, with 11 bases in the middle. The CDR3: CASSPRGTQETQYF. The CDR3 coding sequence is TGTGCCAGCAGCCCTAGGGGGACGCAAGAGACCCAGTACTTC.